This T cell receptor (beta chain) derives from a study of blood T cell repertoires in COVID-19. Germline CDR1 is MGHDK and CDR2 is SYGVNS. Unmatched junction bases numbered 6, after V lost 0 bases and J lost 0 bases. This CDR3 contains 18 residues. Data came from immunoSEQ multiplex PCR; TCRdb stores just in-frame clones and leaves some out. Of 310,000 or so clones listed, 80% to 90% were seen once; the top ten hold about 10%. The J gene is TRBJ1-1, the V gene TRBV25-1; 11 bases align to TRBD1. The clonotype comes from a woman aged 18 to 35 who had recovered from COVID-19. Sequenced input: PBMCs or T cells enriched from blood (not recorded which). CDR3 amino acids: CASSEYGTGGGMNTEAFF. The CDR3 bases are TGTGCCAGCAGTGAATATGGGACAGGGGGGGGGATGAACACTGAAGCTTTCTTT.